The next 12 T cell receptor beta chains were all read from a single sample in a study of T cells in Graves' hyperthyroidism and ophthalmopathy. Regions amplified from RNA transcripts were the TCR beta CDR3 regions. The HTBI primer set drove a first-round RT-PCR of the TCR CDR3. Each CDR3 protein gets one entry after TCRdb re-called the multiplex PCR reads with MiXCR. The sample holds under 350,000 distinct CDR3 sequences, roughly 13% seen once. What was sequenced was blood. The receptors were gathered from a woman in her thirties or forties with Graves' hyperthyroidism.

This clonotype was detected ten times or more. V usage is TRBV3-1 and J usage is TRBJ2-5; weak D call: TRBD2 (6 bases). The CDR3 spans 15 residues. Trimming left V 1 base short and J 5 bases short, with 14 bases between. Germline V gene sequence: CDR1 LGHDT, CDR2 YNNKEL (reference sequence). The CDR3: CASSQVIGSGETQYF. The CDR3 DNA reads as TGTGCCAGCAGCCAAGTTATCGGGAGCGGGGAGACCCAGTACTTC.

As concerns this clonotype: Just one base apart from a much larger clone, this may be a read error. This rearrangement joins TRBV29-1 to TRBJ2-1; D not resolved. Germline V gene lookup returns CDR1 SQVTM and CDR2 ANQGSEA. This CDR3 has 11 amino acids. V was clipped by 6 bases and J by 0 bases, with 3 bases between them. This CDR3 is CSVPSYNEQFF. The CDR3 coding sequence is TGCAGCGTCCCCTCCTACAATGAGCAGTTCTTC.

This clonotype was recorded many times. This rearrangement joins TRBV6-1 to TRBJ2-2; tentatively, D is TRBD1 (6 bases). CDR1 and CDR2 from the germline V gene are MNHNS and SASEGT. The V end was cut by 5 bases, the J end by 0 bases, with 10 bases between. The CDR3 extends over 15 amino acids. The CDR3 nucleotides read TGTGCCAGCAGTCCAGGGGTTACGAACACCGGGGAGCTGTTTTTT. Translation: CASSPGVTNTGELFF.

The table lists this clonotype with many counts. The rearrangement uses TRBV7-9 and TRBJ2-7, with D perhaps TRBD2 (6 bases). V lost 4 bases, J lost 3 bases, and 10 bases lay in between. The germline gives CDR1 SEHNR, CDR2 FQNEAQ (reference sequence). This CDR3 region has 13 residues. The CDR3 here is CASSSEGVYEQYF. The CDR3 coding sequence is TGTGCCAGCAGCTCGGAGGGCGTCTACGAGCAGTACTTC.

In its sample, this clonotype was seen many times. The rearrangement joins TRBV6-1 to TRBJ1-5, with D unresolved. Germline V gene lookup returns CDR1 MNHNS and CDR2 SASEGT. Trimming took 6 bases from V and 6 from J, leaving 15 bases between them. This CDR3 has 14 residues. CDR3 sequence (DNA): TGTGCCAGCAGGCGGACTGCCCCAAGTCAGCCCCAGCATTTT. Protein product: CASRRTAPSQPQHF.

This clonotype has a count of ten or more. The gene calls are TRBV2 and TRBJ2-5; 8 nucleotides match TRBD2. Trimming took 3 bases from V and 7 from J; bases not matched to a gene: 7. Germline V CDR1 and CDR2: SNHLY, FYNNEI. The CDR3 runs 14 residues. CDR3 sequence: CASSESVAGLTQYF. In DNA form, the CDR3 reads TGTGCCAGCAGTGAGTCGGTAGCGGGACTGACCCAGTACTTC.

This clonotype was picked up many times. The chain has TRBV7-9 and TRBJ2-3; no clear D. CDR1 SEHNR and CDR2 FQNEAQ come from the germline V gene (reference sequence). V lost 3 bases and J lost 5, with 12 bases in between. The CDR3 covers 14 residues. The CDR3 DNA is TGTGCCAGCAGCTTGTCTCTAGTTGGAGATACGCAGTATTTT. Amino acids: CASSLSLVGDTQYF.

This clonotype was seen repeatedly, ten times or more. This chain joins TRBV7-2 and TRBJ2-3, with D perhaps TRBD2 (6 bases). This CDR3 comprises 12 residues. V lost 8 bases and J lost 0, with 6 bases in between. Looked up from germline, CDR1 is SGHTA and CDR2 is FQGNSA. CDR3 protein: CASGTSTDTQYF. The CDR3 coding sequence is TGTGCCAGCGGGACTAGCACAGATACGCAGTATTTT. Full variable domain (outside the CDR3, taken from reference TRBV7-2 and TRBJ2-3): GAGVSQSPSNKVTEKGKDVELRCDPISGHTALYWYRQSLGQGLEFLIYFQGNSAPDKSGLPSDRFSAERTGGSVSTLTIQRTQQEDSAVYLCASGTSTDTQYFGPGTRLTVL.

This clonotype was observed a handful of times. The gene calls are TRBV2 and TRBJ1-3; D may be TRBD1 (5 bases). V shed 2 bases and J shed 2 bases, with 10 bases lying between them. This CDR3 is 15 amino acids long. The germline CDR1 and CDR2 sequences are SNHLY and FYNNEI. The CDR3 DNA reads as TGTGCCAGCAGTGAAATGGGGGAGGCTGGAAACACCATATATTTT. Its protein product is CASSEMGEAGNTIYF. Combining the CDR3 with reference TRBV2 and TRBJ1-3 gives the whole variable domain EPEVTQTPSHQVTQMGQEVILRCVPISNHLYFYWYRQILGQKVEFLVSFYNNEISEKSEIFDDQFSVERPDGSNFTLKIRSTKLEDSAMYFCASSEMGEAGNTIYFGEGSWLTVV.

This clonotype was counted a few times. The chain couples TRBV5-4 to TRBJ1-3; D is possibly TRBD1 (5 bases). Trimming pared 0 bases from V and 8 bases from J, leaving 9 bases between. This CDR3 spans 13 amino acids. Germline V gene data show CDR1 as SGHNT and CDR2 as YYREEE (reference sequence). CDR3 amino acids: CASSLDGADTIYF. The CDR3 nucleotides are TGTGCCAGCAGCTTGGATGGGGCGGACACCATATATTTT.

The J gene is TRBJ1-4, the V gene TRBV6-1, with TRBD1 matching over 8 bases. V lost 9 bases, J lost 7 bases, and 4 bases stayed unmatched. CDR1 is MNHNS and CDR2 is SASEGT in the germline V gene. The CDR3 sequence is 12 residues long. The DNA for the CDR3 is TGTGCCAGTGACAGGGGATCTGAAAAACTGTTTTTT. It yields the protein CASDRGSEKLFF.

This clonotype was recorded many times. The CDR3 is CASSYQRPSTDTQYF. DNA for the CDR3: TGTGCCAGCAGTTACCAGCGACCTAGCACAGATACGCAGTATTTT. The rearrangement links TRBV6-2 or TRBV6-3 to TRBJ2-3; D is ambiguous. Germline V gives CDR1 MNHEY, CDR2 SVGEGT. The CDR3 length is 15 residues. The ends were cut back, 2 bases at V and 0 bases at J, with 9 bases in the middle.